What follows are 15 T cell receptor beta chains derived from one specimen sequenced in a study of radiation and T cells in renal cell carcinoma. The method was immunoSEQ multiplex PCR; TCRdb's version includes in-frame clones alone and lacks a portion of them. This sample carries 18,000 or so clones, roughly 60% of them seen once, and the ten largest clones take 30% to 35%. Treatment reported: treatment-naive control, cytoreductive nephrectomy. Sequencing used tumor tissue, obtained from a patient whose treatment was nephrectomy without radiotherapy. These receptors were obtained from a man in his fifties or sixties with renal cell carcinoma.

V gene TRBV2 combines with J gene TRBJ1-5, with a tentative D call TRBD1 (5 bases). Trimming removed 4 bases at V and 1 base at J, with 14 bases between. There are 16 residues in the CDR3. CDR1 and CDR2 (germline): SNHLY, FYNNEI. The chain's CDR3 is CASSGDRIGSNQPQHF. The CDR3 coding sequence is TGTGCCAGCAGTGGCGACAGAATAGGGAGCAATCAGCCCCAGCATTTT.

V is TRBV30 and J is TRBJ2-6; D may be TRBD1 (5 bases). This CDR3 comprises 15 residues. The V end lost 1 base, the J end lost 0 bases, and 7 bases lay between the germline ends. Germline CDR1 GTSNPN, CDR2 SVGIG (reference sequence). CDR3 in DNA: TGTGCCTGGAGTGAGGGGCTCTCTGGGGCCAACGTCCTGACTTTC. As protein: CAWSEGLSGANVLTF.

The chain recombines TRBV19 with TRBJ2-1, with D possibly called TRBD1 or TRBD2 (5 bases each). This CDR3 comprises 14 residues. V was clipped by 10 bases and J by 1 base, with 14 bases between them. The germline V gene encodes CDR1 LNHDA and CDR2 SQIVND (reference sequence). CDR3 in DNA: TGTGCCACTCAAGGGACGGGGTCCTACAATGAGCAGTTCTTC. Its protein is CATQGTGSYNEQFF.

This sequence joins TRBV30 and TRBJ1-4; 10 nucleotides agree with TRBD1. This CDR3 has 17 amino acids. V shed 1 base, J shed 0 bases, and the junction held 5 bases outside the gene matches. From germline, CDR1 is GTSNPN and CDR2 SVGIG (reference sequence). The CDR3 region is CAWSEDRGYSTNEKLFF. CDR3 sequence (DNA): TGTGCCTGGAGTGAGGACAGGGGGTACTCAACTAATGAAAAACTGTTTTTT.

This clone was counted a single time. The V gene is TRBV4-1, the J gene TRBJ1-6, with unresolved D. CDR1 is MGHRA and CDR2 is YSYEKL in the germline V gene. V lost 4 bases to trimming and J lost 9 bases, with 10 bases between them. The CDR3 totals 13 residues. CDR3 sequence reads: CASSLEGISPLHF. As DNA, the CDR3 is TGCGCCAGCAGCCTCGAAGGCATTTCACCCCTCCACTTT.

The J gene is TRBJ2-1, the V gene TRBV19; D uncertain. CDR3 length equals 15 residues. V gave up 1 base and J gave up 4 bases, with 11 bases separating them. Germline V gene sequence: CDR1 LNHDA, CDR2 SQIVND (reference sequence). The CDR3 sequence: CASSIGTSVYNEQFF. As DNA, the CDR3 is TGTGCCAGTAGTATAGGGACCTCCGTATACAATGAGCAGTTCTTC.

The chain couples TRBV5-1 to TRBJ2-3; D is possibly TRBD1 or TRBD2 (5 bases each). Germline loops: CDR1 SGHRS, CDR2 YFSETQ. With 2 bases removed from V and 2 bases from J, the gap between germline ends came to 12 bases. The CDR3 extends over 15 amino acids. The CDR3 coding sequence is TGCGCCAGCAGCTTTCCCAGGGAGCCCACAGATACGCAGTATTTT. This translates into CASSFPREPTDTQYF.

The rearrangement links TRBV2 to TRBJ1-1; possible D gene TRBD1, 5 bases. Germline CDR1 SNHLY, CDR2 FYNNEI. V shed 8 bases and J shed 5 bases, with 9 bases lying between them. The length of the CDR3 is 11 residues. CDR3 amino acids: CASGGGTEAFF. Here the CDR3 DNA reads TGTGCCAGCGGTGGGGGAACTGAAGCTTTCTTT.

This sequence joins TRBV5-1 and TRBJ2-7; no clear D gene. Germline V gives CDR1 SGHRS, CDR2 YFSETQ. V dropped 6 bases and J dropped 6 bases, with 10 bases sitting between them. This CDR3 region has 11 residues. The CDR3, as DNA: TGCGCCAGCAACAAAGCAGGCGAGCAGTACTTC. Translation: CASNKAGEQYF.

V and J are TRBV19 and TRBJ1-2; TRBD1 is a possible D gene (6 bases). The CDR3 has 14 amino acids. Germline-derived CDR1 and CDR2 are LNHDA and SQIVND (reference sequence). V was trimmed by 4 bases and J by 4 bases, leaving 13 bases between them. Here the CDR3 DNA reads TGTGCCAGTAGTACAGGGGAGAGGTTCTATGGCTACACCTTC. This translates into CASSTGERFYGYTF.

The chain recombines TRBV9 with TRBJ2-2; 11 positions match TRBD2. V lost 0 bases, J lost 6 bases, and 1 base stayed unmatched. The CDR3 loop spans 15 amino acids. Germline assignment: CDR1 SGDLS and CDR2 YYNGEE. Here the CDR3 DNA reads TGTGCCAGCAGCGTAGAGACTAGCGGGGCCGGGGAGCTGTTTTTT. It codes for CASSVETSGAGELFF.

V is TRBV4-1 and J is TRBJ2-5, with D possibly being TRBD2 (5 bases). The CDR3 is made up of 16 amino acids. Trimming pared 6 bases from V and 5 bases from J, leaving 22 bases between. CDR1 is MGHRA, CDR2 YSYEKL, per germline. The CDR3 DNA sequence: TGCGCCAGCAGACGGGCCGGAGTCAACCCGGGGGAGACCCAGTACTTC. This codes for CASRRAGVNPGETQYF.

In this sample, this clone turned up many times. CDR3 DNA: TGTGCCAGCAGTAACCGGGACAGGGGGCGGGGTGGCTACACCTTC. Its translation: CASSNRDRGRGGYTF. V and J are TRBV2 and TRBJ1-2; 12 nucleotides line up with TRBD1. Germline V gene lookup returns CDR1 SNHLY and CDR2 FYNNEI. The ends lost 5 bases at V and 7 bases at J; junction bases unmatched: 8. CDR3 length equals 15 residues.

This clone was counted only a few times. The chain has TRBV5-1 and TRBJ1-1; D perhaps matches TRBD1 (6 bases). The length of the CDR3 is 14 residues. Germline-derived CDR1 and CDR2 are SGHRS and YFSETQ. V dropped 4 bases and J dropped 5 bases, with 15 bases sitting between them. CDR3 sequence (DNA): TGCGCCAGCAGCAGGTCAGGGGCGGTTACTGAAGCTTTCTTT. Protein product: CASSRSGAVTEAFF.

This clone has more than one count but fewer than ten. The chain joins TRBV5-6 to TRBJ1-4; D gene uncertain. Germline V gene data show CDR1 as SGHDT and CDR2 as YYEEEE. CDR3 length: 13 amino acids. Trimming left V 7 bases short and J 5 bases short, with 12 bases between. DNA for the CDR3: TGTGCCAGCCGCCGGGGTATCAATGAAAAACTGTTTTTT. Translating it yields CASRRGINEKLFF.